This T cell receptor beta chain was identified during a study of CXCR3-negative and CXCR3-positive naive CD8 T cells. Study in general: Libraries each contributed about 1.5 +/- 0.3 million TRB reads, for around 130 million in total. Broader study findings: Hydrophobicity was higher for TRB CDR3s found in CXCR3-positive naive cells than in CXCR3-negative naive cells. Cryopreservation partially decreased CXCR3 expression, and most assays used fresh PBMCs.

On this clonotype: Its antigen remains unidentified.

Germline V CDR1 and CDR2: SGHDN, FVKESK. This CDR3 comprises 14 residues. UMI-labeled 5' RACE yielded the TRB cDNA libraries. For each CDR3 protein, TCRdb gives one entry from its re-call of the 5' RACE reads, without DNA. The listing records 90,000 to 100,000 distinct CDR3 sequences. The sequence came from a human donor in good health. Some clones in this sample may be carry-over from other donors' samples. This chain uses TRBV14 with TRBJ2-5; the TCRdb D gene call, TRBD1, has no DNA to confirm it. The sample comprised naive CXCR3+ CD8+ T cells from blood. Subset noted: CD45RO-CCR7+CD27+CD95- naive CD8+ T cells expressing CXCR3 (TNR3+). CDR3 sequence reads: CASSLGVLEETQYF.